Listed below are T cell receptor beta chains from one sample, sequenced in a study of T cell responses to AZD1222 COVID-19 vaccine. The protocol was immunoSEQ multiplex PCR, while the TCRdb copy is restricted to in-frame clones and leaves out a portion. The data contain 100,000 to 150,000 clones, more than 75% of them singletons. The source was peripheral blood, collected on day 0 of AZD1222 vaccination. The receptors here all came from an adult in good health. Both conserved end residues are part of each CDR3. A D gene is named only where the DNA matches it firmly. Clone size, where shown, is once, few, many, or a class for clones that have expanded.

j_call	clone_size	v_call	d_call	cdr3_nt	cdr3_aa
TRBJ1-1	once	TRBV5-6	-	TGTGCCACCTTTTTCAGGGTAAACACTGAAGCTTTCTTT	CATFFRVNTEAFF
TRBJ1-2	-	TRBV5-1	-	TGCGCCAGCAGCTTGGATCGGCAGAACTATGGCTACACCTTC	CASSLDRQNYGYTF
TRBJ2-1	-	TRBV9	-	TGTGCCAGCAGCGTAGCCCTGTATAGCGATGAGCAGTTCTTC	CASSVALYSDEQFF
TRBJ2-1	-	TRBV18	-	TGTGCCAGCTCACCAGCAGTGAGCTCCTACAATGAGCAGTTCTTC	CASSPAVSSYNEQFF
TRBJ1-6	-	TRBV2	-	TGTGCCAGCAGTGAGAGGAGTGAGGATTCACCCCTCCACTTT	CASSERSEDSPLHF
TRBJ2-1	-	TRBV27	-	TGTGCCAGCAGTTTATCGGACAACAATGAGCAGTTCTTC	CASSLSDNNEQFF
TRBJ2-7	-	TRBV7-3	TRBD1	TGTGCCAGCAGCTGGACAGGGGGCATGTCCTACGAGCAGTACTTC	CASSWTGGMSYEQYF
TRBJ1-5	-	TRBV28	-	TGTGCCACCAGAAAGACAGTCTCTCAGCCCCAGCATTTT	CATRKTVSQPQHF
TRBJ2-7	-	TRBV10-3	-	TGTGCCATCAGTGGGGTCGGGGTTTACGAGCAGTACTTC	CAISGVGVYEQYF
TRBJ1-2	once	TRBV19	-	TGTGCCAGTAGACAGACAGTGGGGTATGGCTACACCTTC	CASRQTVGYGYTF
TRBJ1-5	-	TRBV27	-	TGTGCCAGCAGAAACGCTGGTAGCAATCAGCCCCAGCATTTT	CASRNAGSNQPQHF
TRBJ1-3	-	TRBV30	-	TGTGCCTGGAGTCCCTTAAGACTCTCTGGAAACACCATATATTTT	CAWSPLRLSGNTIYF
TRBJ1-3	-	TRBV9	TRBD1	TGTGCCAGCAACGTAGGACAGGGCTCTGGAAACACCATATATTTT	CASNVGQGSGNTIYF
TRBJ2-7	once	TRBV5-8	TRBD1	TGTGCCAGCAGCCGAACCGGGACAGTCTACGAGCAGTACTTC	CASSRTGTVYEQYF
TRBJ2-5	once	TRBV2	TRBD2	TGTGCCAGCACGGTAGCGGGAGAGTTAGAAGAGACCCAGTACTTC	CASTVAGELEETQYF
TRBJ2-1	-	TRBV11-2	TRBD2	TGTGCCAGCAGCTTTCCAAGGGCTAGCGGGACCTCCTACAATGAGCAGTTCTTC	CASSFPRASGTSYNEQFF
TRBJ1-2	-	TRBV10-3	-	TGTGCCATCAGTGACGTGCGGGGGGCGGACTATGGCTACACCTTC	CAISDVRGADYGYTF
TRBJ1-1	-	TRBV29-1	-	TGCAGCGGATTGACCGACTTGAACACTGAAGCTTTCTTT	CSGLTDLNTEAFF